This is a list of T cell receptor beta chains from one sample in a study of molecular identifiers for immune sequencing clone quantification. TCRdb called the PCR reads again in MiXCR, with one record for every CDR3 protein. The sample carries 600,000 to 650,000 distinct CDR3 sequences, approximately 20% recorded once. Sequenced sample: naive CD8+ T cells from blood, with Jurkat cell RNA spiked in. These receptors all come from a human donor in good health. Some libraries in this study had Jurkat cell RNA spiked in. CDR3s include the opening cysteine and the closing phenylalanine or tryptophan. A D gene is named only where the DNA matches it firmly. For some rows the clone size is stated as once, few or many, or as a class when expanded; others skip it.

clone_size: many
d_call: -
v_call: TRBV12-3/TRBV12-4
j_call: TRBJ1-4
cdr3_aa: CASSFRDGINEKLFF
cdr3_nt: TGTGCCAGCAGTTTCCGGGACGGTATTAATGAAAAACTGTTTTTT

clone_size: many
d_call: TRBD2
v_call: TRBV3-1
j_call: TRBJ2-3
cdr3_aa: CASSRLAGGTTDTQYF
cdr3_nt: TGTGCCAGCAGCCGTCTAGCGGGGGGGACTACAGATACGCAGTATTTT

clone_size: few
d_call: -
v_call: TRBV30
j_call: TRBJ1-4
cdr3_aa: CAWSSGNNEKLFF
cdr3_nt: TGTGCCTGGAGTAGTGGAAACAATGAAAAACTGTTTTTT

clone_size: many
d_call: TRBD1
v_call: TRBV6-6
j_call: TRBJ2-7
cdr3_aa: CASSPAFQGAYEQYF
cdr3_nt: TGTGCCAGCAGCCCCGCGTTTCAGGGGGCCTACGAGCAGTACTTC

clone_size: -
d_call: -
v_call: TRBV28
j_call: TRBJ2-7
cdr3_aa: CASSLIYSDSYEQYF
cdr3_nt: TGTGCCAGCAGTTTAATCTACTCCGACTCCTACGAGCAGTACTTC

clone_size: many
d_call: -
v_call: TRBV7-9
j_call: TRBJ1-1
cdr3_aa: CASSPLGREGEAFF
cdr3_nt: TGTGCCAGCAGCCCACTGGGCAGGGAAGGGGAAGCTTTCTTT

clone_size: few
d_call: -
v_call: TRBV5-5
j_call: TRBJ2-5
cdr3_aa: CASSWWTGQETQYF
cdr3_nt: TGTGCCAGCAGCTGGTGGACGGGCCAAGAGACCCAGTACTTC

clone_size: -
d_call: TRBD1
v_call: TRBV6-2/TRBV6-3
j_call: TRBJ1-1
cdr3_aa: CASRPQGPNTEAFF
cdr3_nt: TGTGCCAGCAGGCCACAGGGGCCGAACACTGAAGCTTTCTTT

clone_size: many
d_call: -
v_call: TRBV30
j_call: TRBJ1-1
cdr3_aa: CAWSHGGPNTEAFF
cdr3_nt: TGTGCCTGGAGTCACGGCGGCCCGAACACTGAAGCTTTCTTT

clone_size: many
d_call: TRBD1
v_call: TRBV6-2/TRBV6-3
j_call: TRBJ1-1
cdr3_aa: CASSKPDRRDRAPEAFF
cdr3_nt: TGTGCCAGCAGTAAACCGGACCGCCGGGACAGGGCTCCTGAAGCTTTCTTT

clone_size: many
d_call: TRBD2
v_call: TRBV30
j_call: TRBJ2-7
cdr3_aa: CAWSITSGALHEQYF
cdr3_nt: TGTGCCTGGAGTATCACTAGCGGGGCCCTCCACGAGCAGTACTTC

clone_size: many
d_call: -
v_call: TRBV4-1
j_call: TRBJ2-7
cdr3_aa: CASSQASTGGYEQYF
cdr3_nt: TGCGCCAGCAGCCAAGCGTCTACTGGGGGGTACGAGCAGTACTTC

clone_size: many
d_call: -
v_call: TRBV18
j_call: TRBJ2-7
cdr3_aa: CASSPRDGQPYEQYF
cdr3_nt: TGTGCCAGCTCACCACGGGACGGACAGCCCTACGAGCAGTACTTC

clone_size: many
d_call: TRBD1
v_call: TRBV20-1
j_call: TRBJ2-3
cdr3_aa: CSAGQGDFTDTQYF
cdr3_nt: TGCAGTGCTGGACAGGGGGACTTCACAGATACGCAGTATTTT

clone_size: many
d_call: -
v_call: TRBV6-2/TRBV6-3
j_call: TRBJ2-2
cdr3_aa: CASSYPENTGELFF
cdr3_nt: TGTGCCAGCAGTTATCCGGAAAACACCGGGGAGCTGTTTTTT

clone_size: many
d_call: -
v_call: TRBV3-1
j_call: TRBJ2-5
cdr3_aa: CASSEVGEPETQYF
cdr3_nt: TGTGCCAGCAGCGAAGTGGGTGAGCCAGAGACCCAGTACTTC

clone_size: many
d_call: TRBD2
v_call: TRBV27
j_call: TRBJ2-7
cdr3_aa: CASSSGLAFYEQYF
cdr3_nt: TGTGCCAGCAGTTCGGGACTAGCGTTCTACGAGCAGTACTTC

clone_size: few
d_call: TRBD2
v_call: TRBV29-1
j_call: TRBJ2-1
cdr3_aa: CSVEAGGRGEQFF
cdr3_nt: TGCAGCGTTGAAGCGGGGGGGCGAGGTGAGCAGTTCTTC

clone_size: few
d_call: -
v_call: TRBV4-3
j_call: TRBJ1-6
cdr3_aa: CASSQEGARTYNSPLHF
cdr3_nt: TGCGCCAGCAGCCAAGAAGGGGCCAGAACCTATAATTCACCCCTCCACTTT

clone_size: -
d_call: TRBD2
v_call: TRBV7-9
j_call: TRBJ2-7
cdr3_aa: CASSLASGSIYEQYF
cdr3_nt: TGTGCCAGCAGCTTAGCTAGCGGGAGTATTTACGAGCAGTACTTC

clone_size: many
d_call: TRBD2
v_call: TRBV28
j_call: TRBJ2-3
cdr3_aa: CASSPRRGREVDTQYF
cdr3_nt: TGTGCCAGCAGTCCCCGACGTGGGAGGGAGGTAGATACGCAGTATTTT

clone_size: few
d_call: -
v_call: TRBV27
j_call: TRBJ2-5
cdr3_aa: CASSLYREDRVTQYF
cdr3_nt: TGTGCCAGCAGTTTATACAGGGAGGATCGGGTGACCCAGTACTTC

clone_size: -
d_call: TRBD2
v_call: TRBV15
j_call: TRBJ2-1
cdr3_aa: CATSRLRRLAGLPSSYNEQFF
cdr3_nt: TGTGCCACCAGCAGACTACGCAGACTAGCGGGGCTACCTAGCTCCTACAATGAGCAGTTCTTC

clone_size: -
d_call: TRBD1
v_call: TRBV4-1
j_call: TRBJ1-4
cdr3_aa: CASSQSVGQGEEKLFF
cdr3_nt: TGCGCCAGCAGCCAGTCCGTTGGACAGGGCGAGGAAAAACTGTTTTTT

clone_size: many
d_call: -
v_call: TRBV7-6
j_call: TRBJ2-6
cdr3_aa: CASSFSIARTSGANVLTF
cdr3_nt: TGTGCCAGCAGCTTCTCTATCGCTAGGACATCTGGGGCCAACGTCCTGACTTTC

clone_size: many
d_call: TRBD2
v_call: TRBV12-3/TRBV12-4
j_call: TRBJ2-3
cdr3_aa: CASSPGGLAGSGIDTQYF
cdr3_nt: TGTGCCAGCAGTCCGGGGGGACTAGCGGGTTCGGGGATAGATACGCAGTATTTT

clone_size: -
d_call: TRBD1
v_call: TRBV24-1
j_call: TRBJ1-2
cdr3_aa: CATSETGTGGYTF
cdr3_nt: TGTGCCACCAGTGAGACAGGGACGGGTGGCTACACCTTC

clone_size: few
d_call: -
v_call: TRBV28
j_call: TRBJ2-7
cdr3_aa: CASNLGQGASLYEQYF
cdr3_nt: TGTGCCAGCAACCTCGGCCAGGGAGCGTCTTTATACGAGCAGTACTTC

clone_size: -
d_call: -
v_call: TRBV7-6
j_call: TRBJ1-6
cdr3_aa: CASSSSSTAYNSPLHF
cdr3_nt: TGTGCCAGCAGCTCGAGTTCGACAGCTTATAATTCACCCCTCCACTTT

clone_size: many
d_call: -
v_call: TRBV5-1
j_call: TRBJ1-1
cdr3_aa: CASSPGLGSPTVF
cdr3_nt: TGCGCCAGCAGCCCGGGGCTAGGGTCCCCGACGGTTTTT

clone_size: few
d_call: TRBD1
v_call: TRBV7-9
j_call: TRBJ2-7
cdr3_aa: CASSHRDSPYEQYF
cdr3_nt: TGTGCCAGCAGCCACCGGGACAGTCCCTACGAGCAGTACTTC

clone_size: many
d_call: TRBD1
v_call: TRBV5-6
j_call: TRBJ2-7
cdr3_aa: CASSPEVGTGTYEQYF
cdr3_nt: TGTGCCAGCAGCCCCGAAGTCGGGACAGGGACCTACGAGCAGTACTTC

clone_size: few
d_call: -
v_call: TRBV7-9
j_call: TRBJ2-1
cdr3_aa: CASSLWVGDYNEQFF
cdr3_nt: TGTGCCAGCAGCTTATGGGTCGGGGACTACAATGAGCAGTTCTTC

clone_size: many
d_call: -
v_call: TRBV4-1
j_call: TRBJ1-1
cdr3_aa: CASSQGSGWTEAFF
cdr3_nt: TGCGCCAGCAGCCAAGGATCAGGGTGGACTGAAGCTTTCTTT

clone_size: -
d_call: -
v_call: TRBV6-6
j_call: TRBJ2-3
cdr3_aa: CATTTDSDTQCF
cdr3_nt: TGTGCCACGACCACAGATTCAGATACGCAGTGTTTT

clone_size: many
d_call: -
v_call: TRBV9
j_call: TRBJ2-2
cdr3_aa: CASRETGTEPLLNTGELFF
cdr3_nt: TGTGCCAGCAGGGAGACAGGGACTGAACCACTATTAAACACCGGGGAGCTGTTTTTT

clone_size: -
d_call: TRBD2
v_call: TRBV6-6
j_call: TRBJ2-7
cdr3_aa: CASIPGTSGVYDEQYF
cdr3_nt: TGTGCCAGCATCCCCGGGACTAGCGGGGTTTATGACGAGCAGTACTTC

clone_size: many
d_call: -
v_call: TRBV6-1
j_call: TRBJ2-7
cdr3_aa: CASSASGGSYEQYF
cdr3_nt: TGTGCCAGCAGTGCCTCAGGAGGCTCCTACGAGCAGTACTTC

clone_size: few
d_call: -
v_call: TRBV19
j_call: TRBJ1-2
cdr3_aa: CASSIGTRTSNGYTF
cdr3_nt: TGTGCCAGTAGTATCGGGACAAGAACCAGTAATGGCTACACCTTC

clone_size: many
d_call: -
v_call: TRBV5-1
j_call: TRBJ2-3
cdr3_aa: CASSLGLDDTQYF
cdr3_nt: TGCGCCAGCAGCTTGGGACTAGATGATACGCAGTATTTT

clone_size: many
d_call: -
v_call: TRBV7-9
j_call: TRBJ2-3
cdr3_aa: CASSLAVSRADTQYF
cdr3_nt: TGTGCCAGCAGCTTAGCGGTGTCGCGAGCAGATACGCAGTATTTT

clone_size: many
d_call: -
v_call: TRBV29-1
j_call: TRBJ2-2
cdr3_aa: CSVLLASTTNTGELFF
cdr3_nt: TGCAGCGTTTTGCTAGCCAGTACCACGAACACCGGGGAGCTGTTTTTT

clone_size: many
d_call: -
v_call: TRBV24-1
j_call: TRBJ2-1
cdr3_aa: CATSDPSGSTNEQFF
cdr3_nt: TGTGCCACCAGTGACCCCTCCGGGTCAACCAATGAGCAGTTCTTC

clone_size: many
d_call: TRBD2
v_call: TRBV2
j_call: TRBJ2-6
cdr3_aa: CASSEAARGLVSGANVLTF
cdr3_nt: TGTGCCAGCAGTGAAGCGGCAAGGGGACTAGTCTCTGGGGCCAACGTCCTGACTTTC

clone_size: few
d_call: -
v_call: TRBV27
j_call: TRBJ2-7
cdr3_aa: CASSFPSYYYEQYF
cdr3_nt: TGTGCCAGCAGTTTTCCCAGCTATTACTACGAGCAGTACTTC

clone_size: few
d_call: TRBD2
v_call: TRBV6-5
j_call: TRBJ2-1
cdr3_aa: CASRMIGAGGYSYNEQFF
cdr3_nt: TGTGCCAGCAGAATGATCGGGGCGGGGGGGTACTCCTACAATGAGCAGTTCTTC

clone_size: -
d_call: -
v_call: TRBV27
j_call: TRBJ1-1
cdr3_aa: CASSPRGQPLGEAFF
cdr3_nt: TGTGCCAGCAGTCCGCGCGGACAGCCGTTGGGGGAAGCTTTCTTT

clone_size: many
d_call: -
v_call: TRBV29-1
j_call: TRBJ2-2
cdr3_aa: CSVTSGAGELFF
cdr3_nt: TGCAGCGTCACCTCAGGGGCCGGGGAGCTGTTTTTT

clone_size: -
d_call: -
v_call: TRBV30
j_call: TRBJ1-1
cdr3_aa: CAWSVVGNTEAFF
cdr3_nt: TGTGCCTGGAGTGTAGTAGGGAACACTGAAGCTTTCTTT